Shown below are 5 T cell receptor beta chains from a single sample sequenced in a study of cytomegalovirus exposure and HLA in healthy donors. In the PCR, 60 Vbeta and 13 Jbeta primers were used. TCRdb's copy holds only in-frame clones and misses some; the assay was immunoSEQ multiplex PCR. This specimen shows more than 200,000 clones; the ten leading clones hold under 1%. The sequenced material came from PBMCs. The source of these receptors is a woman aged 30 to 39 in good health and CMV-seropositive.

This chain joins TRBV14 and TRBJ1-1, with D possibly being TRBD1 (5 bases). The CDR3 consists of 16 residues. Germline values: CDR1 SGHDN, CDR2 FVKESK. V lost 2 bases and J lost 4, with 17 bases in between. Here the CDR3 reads CASSQMGQGGGTEAFF. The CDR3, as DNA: TGTGCCAGCAGCCAAATGGGGCAGGGTGGTGGCACTGAAGCTTTCTTT.

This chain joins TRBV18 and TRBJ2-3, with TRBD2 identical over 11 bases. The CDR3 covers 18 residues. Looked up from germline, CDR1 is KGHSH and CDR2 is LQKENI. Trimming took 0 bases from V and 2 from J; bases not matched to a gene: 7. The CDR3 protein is CASSPPETSGAYTDTQYF. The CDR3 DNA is TGTGCCAGCTCACCACCGGAGACTAGCGGGGCCTACACAGATACGCAGTATTTT.

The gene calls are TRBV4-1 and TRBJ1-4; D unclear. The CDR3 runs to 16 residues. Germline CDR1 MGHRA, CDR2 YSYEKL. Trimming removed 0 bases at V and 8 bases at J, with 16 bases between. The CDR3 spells CASSQESGLKAEKLFF. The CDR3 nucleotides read TGCGCCAGCAGCCAAGAATCGGGTTTGAAGGCCGAAAAACTGTTTTTT.

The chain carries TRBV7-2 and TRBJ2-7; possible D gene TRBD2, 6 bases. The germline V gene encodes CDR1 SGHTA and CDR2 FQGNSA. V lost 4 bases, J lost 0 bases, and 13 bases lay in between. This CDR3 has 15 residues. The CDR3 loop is CASSWGLSSSYEQYF. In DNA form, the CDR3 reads TGTGCCAGCAGCTGGGGACTTTCGAGCTCCTACGAGCAGTACTTC.

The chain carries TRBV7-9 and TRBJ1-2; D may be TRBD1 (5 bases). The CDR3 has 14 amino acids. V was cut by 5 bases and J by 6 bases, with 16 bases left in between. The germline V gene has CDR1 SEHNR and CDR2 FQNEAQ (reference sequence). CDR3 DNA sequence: TGTGCCAGCAGCCCCTGGGGGGGAAAGGATGGCTACACCTTC. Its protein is CASSPWGGKDGYTF.